The text below deals with one TCR beta chain. CDR3 length: 14 amino acids. CDR1 and CDR2 (germline): SNHLY, FYNNEI. J lost 1 base, V lost 7 bases, and 6 bases had no gene match. The data belong to a study of blood T cell repertoires in COVID-19. Profiling relied on immunoSEQ multiplex PCR, and the TCRdb table lists in-frame clones only, not all of them. The sample gives over 80,000 clones, 80% of which show up once; about a tenth is in the top ten. This chain uses TRBV2 with TRBJ1-2; the match to TRBD1 covers 7 bases. The source material was peripheral blood. The sequence was collected from a woman in her sixties or seventies with acute or convalescent COVID-19. This chain's CDR3 is CASMAGTVNYGYTF. In DNA, the CDR3 is TGTGCCAGCATGGCGGGGACAGTTAACTATGGCTACACCTTC.